Reported below is one TCR beta chain. The target antigen is unknown. PCR involved 60 Vbeta and 13 Jbeta primers. Generated by immunoSEQ multiplex PCR, the TCRdb table keeps only in-frame clones and is missing some. There are 150,000 to 200,000 clones in the sample; roughly 13% occur only once, and less than 8.5% lies in the top ten. These data are taken from a study of cytomegalovirus exposure and HLA in healthy donors. Findings of the study overall: Sequencing likely caused a cluster of highly shared sequence variants. With further analysis later on, most CMV-associated TCR beta chains appeared HLA-restricted. TCR beta V segments were, for the most part, productive about 87% or about 30% of the time in an earlier analysis. In vitro experiments confirmed that a few CMV-associated chains were specific for CMV antigens.

The sequenced sample consisted of PBMCs. The clonotype comes from a man in his fifties or sixties in good health and CMV-seropositive.

The CDR3 loop is CASSLVGDIRFSGANVLTF. In nucleotides, the CDR3 is TGCGCCAGCAGCTTGGTAGGGGACATACGATTCTCTGGGGCCAACGTCCTGACTTTC. V and J are TRBV5-1 and TRBJ2-6; a weak D match, TRBD1 (6 bases). CDR1 and CDR2 (germline): SGHRS, YFSETQ. The CDR3 has 19 amino acids. V was trimmed by 0 bases and J by 0 bases, leaving 16 bases between them. Looking up the rest from reference TRBV5-1 and TRBJ2-6 gives the full variable domain: KAGVTQTPRYLIKTRGQQVTLSCSPISGHRSVSWYQQTPGQGLQFLFEYFSETQRNKGNFPGRFSGRQFSNSRSEMNVSTLELGDSALYLCASSLVGDIRFSGANVLTFGAGSRLTVL.